What follows is one TCR beta chain and its context. This sample stems from a study of cytomegalovirus exposure and HLA in healthy donors. PCR primers comprised 60 Vbeta and 13 Jbeta primers. Libraries were prepared by immunoSEQ multiplex PCR; TCRdb keeps only in-frame clonotypes and omits some of them. The table records roughly 100,000 clones, about 83% of them present only once. This CDR3 region has 16 residues. V lost 2 bases, J lost 5 bases, and 6 bases stayed unmatched. CDR1 is MDHEN, CDR2 SYDVKM, per germline. The rearrangement uses TRBV28 and TRBJ2-2, with 9 bases aligning to TRBD2. The sequenced material came from PBMCs. The receptor comes from a man between 18 and 35 years old in good health and CMV-seronegative. This chain's CDR3 is CASSLRVAGVTGELFF. In DNA form, the CDR3 reads TGTGCCAGCAGTTTACGAGTAGCGGGAGTGACCGGGGAGCTGTTTTTT.